The text below deals with one TCR beta chain. Its specificity is not known. The same CDR3 arises from other DNA sequences in this sample as well. V gave up 2 bases and J gave up 4 bases; unmatched junction bases: 6. The CDR3 consists of 15 residues. CDR1 and CDR2 from the germline V gene are SGHTA and FQGNSA. The data were obtained in a study of shared clonotypes between healthy human individuals. Study context: Each donor's CD8 memory used one plate, CD8 naive two, each CD4 subset three. Findings and caveats of the study: Clonotypes not shared had lower generation probabilities than those common to all four donors. Clonotypes that were shared across a handful of donors made up about 5.1% of naive CD4 clonotypes.

At the deep level, the assay was run. Here immunoSEQ multiplex PCR was the method, and the copy in TCRdb shows in-frame clones only, minus some. Of about 2 million clones listed, roughly 94% are singletons. This TCR was sampled from a young man in good health. The rearrangement uses TRBV7-2 and TRBJ2-7; 9 nucleotides match TRBD2. Sequenced material: naive CD4+ T cells sorted from blood. Subset: CD45RA+ positively selected. CDR3 nucleotides: TGTGCCAGCAGCTTACAGACTAGCGGTTTTTACGAGCAGTACTTC. This codes for CASSLQTSGFYEQYF.